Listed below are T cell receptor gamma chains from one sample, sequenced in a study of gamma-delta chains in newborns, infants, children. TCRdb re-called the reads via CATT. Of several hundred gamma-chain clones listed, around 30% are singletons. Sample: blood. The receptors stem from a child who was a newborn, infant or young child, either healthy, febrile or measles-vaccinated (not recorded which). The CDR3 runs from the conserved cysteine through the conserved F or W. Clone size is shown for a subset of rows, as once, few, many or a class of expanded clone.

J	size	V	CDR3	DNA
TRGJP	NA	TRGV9	CALGDPLHQELGKKIKVF	TGTGCCTTGGGGGACCCTCTCCATCAAGAGTTGGGCAAAAAAATCAAGGTATTT
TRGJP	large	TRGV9	CALWRTTLGKKIKVF	TGTGCCTTGTGGCGGACAACGTTGGGCAAAAAAATCAAGGTATTT
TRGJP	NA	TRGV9	CALWEDQELGKKIEVF	TGTGCCTTGTGGGAGGACCAAGAGTTGGGCAAAAAAATCGAGGTATTC
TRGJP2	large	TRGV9	CALWEFDWIKTF	TGTGCCTTGTGGGAGTTCGATTGGATCAAGACGTTT
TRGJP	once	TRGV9	CALWEVRGELDKKIKVF	TGTGCCTTGTGGGAGGTGCGCGGGGAGTTGGACAAAAAAATCAAGGTATTT
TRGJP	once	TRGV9	CALWEVQGGLGKKIKVF	TGTGCCTTGTGGGAGGTGCAGGGGGGGTTGGGCAAAAAAATCAAGGTATTT
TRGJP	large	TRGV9	CALWEVRELGKKIKVF	TGTGCCTTGTGGGAGGTAAGAGAGTTGGGCAAAAAAATCAAGGTATTT
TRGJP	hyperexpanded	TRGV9	CALWKVGKKIKVF	TGTGCCTTGTGGAAGGTGGGCAAAAAAATCAAGGTATTT
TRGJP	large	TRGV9	CALWEGLELGKKIKVF	TGTGCCTTGTGGGAAGGGCTAGAGTTGGGCAAAAAAATCAAGGTATTT
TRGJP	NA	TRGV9	CALWEVRGELGEKIKVF	TGTGCCTTGTGGGAGGTGCGAGGAGAGTTGGGCGAAAAAATCAAGGTATTT
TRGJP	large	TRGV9	CALWEARMGKKIKVF	TGTGCCTTGTGGGAGGCCCGGATGGGCAAAAAAATCAAGGTATTT
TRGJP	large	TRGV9	CALWEVFLGKKIKVF	TGTGCCTTGTGGGAGGTTTTCTTGGGCAAAAAAATCAAGGTATTT
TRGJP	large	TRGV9	CALWSWGELGKKIKVF	TGTGCCTTGTGGTCATGGGGAGAGTTGGGCAAAAAAATCAAGGTATTT
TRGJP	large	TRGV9	CALWEIQELGKKIKVF	TGTGCCTTGTGGGAGATTCAAGAGTTGGGCAAAAAAATCAAGGTATTT
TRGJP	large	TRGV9	CALWEAQELGKKIKVF	TGTGCCTTGTGGGAGGCCCAAGAGTTGGGCAAAAAAATCAAGGTATTT
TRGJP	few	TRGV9	CALWELTLSLGKKIKVF	TGTGCCTTGTGGGAGCTGACCCTATCGTTGGGCAAAAAAATCAAGGTATTT
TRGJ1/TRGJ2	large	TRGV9	CALWEAIYYKKLF	TGTGCCTTGTGGGAGGCAATTTATTATAAGAAACTCTTT
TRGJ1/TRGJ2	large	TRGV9	CALWEDCGNYYKKLF	TGTGCCTTGTGGGAGGATTGTGGGAATTATTATAAGAAACTCTTT
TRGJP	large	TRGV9	CALWEVLELGKKIKVF	TGTGCCTTGTGGGAGGTGCTTGAGTTGGGCAAAAAAATCAAGGTATTT
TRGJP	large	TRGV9	CALWERQELGKKIKVF	TGTGCCTTGTGGGAGAGGCAAGAGTTGGGCAAAAAAATCAAGGTATTT
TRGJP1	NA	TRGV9	CALWEVRPYTAGWFKIF	TGTGCCTTGTGGGAGGTGCGCCCTTATACCGCTGGTTGGTTCAAGATATTT
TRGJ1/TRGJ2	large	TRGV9	CALWEWNMNYYKKLF	TGTGCCTTGTGGGAGTGGAACATGAATTATTATAAGAAACTCTTT
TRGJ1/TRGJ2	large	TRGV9	CALWDPRRYKKLF	TGTGCCTTGTGGGACCCTCGGCGGTATAAGAAACTCTTT
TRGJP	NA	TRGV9	CALWDKQELGKKIKVF	TGTGCCTTGTGGGACAAACAAGAGTTGGGCAAAAAAATCAAGGTATTT
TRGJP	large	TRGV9	CALWDLRELGKKIKVF	TGTGCCTTGTGGGATTTGCGGGAGTTGGGCAAAAAAATCAAGGTATTT
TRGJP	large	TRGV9	CALWEVREELGKKIKVF	TGTGCCTTGTGGGAGGTCCGCGAGGAGTTGGGCAAAAAAATCAAGGTATTT
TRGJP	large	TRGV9	CALWDRQELGKKIKVF	TGTGCCTTGTGGGACCGACAAGAGTTGGGCAAAAAAATCAAGGTATTT
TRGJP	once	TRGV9	CALWEVYYRQELGKKIKVF	TGTGCCTTGTGGGAGGTGTATTACCGGCAAGAGTTGGGAAAAAAAATCAAGGTATTT
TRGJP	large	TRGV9	CALWEAQELGKKIKVF	TGTGCCTTGTGGGAAGCTCAAGAGTTGGGCAAAAAAATCAAGGTATTT
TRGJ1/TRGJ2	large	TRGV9	CALWEVHPYYYKKLF	TGTGCCTTGTGGGAGGTGCACCCTTATTATTATAAGAAACTCTTT
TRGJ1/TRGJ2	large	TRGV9	CALWEVWNYKKLF	TGTGCCTTGTGGGAGGTGTGGAATTATAAGAAACTCTTT
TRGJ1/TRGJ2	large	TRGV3	CATIYYKKLF	TGTGCCACGATTTATTATAAGAAACTCTTT
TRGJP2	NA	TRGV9	CALWDNAIYPYSSDWIKTF	TGTGCCTTGTGGGATAATGCGATCTACCCTTATAGTAGTGATTGGATCAAGACGTTT
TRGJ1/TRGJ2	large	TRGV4	CATWDDYYKKLF	TGTGCCACCTGGGATGATTATTATAAGAAACTCTTT
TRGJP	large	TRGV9	CALWDRQELGKKIKVF	TGTGCCTTGTGGGACCGGCAAGAGTTGGGCAAAAAAATCAAGGTATTT
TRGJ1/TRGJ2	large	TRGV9	CALWEVPTNYYKKLF	TGTGCCTTGTGGGAGGTGCCCACGAATTATTATAAGAAACTCTTT
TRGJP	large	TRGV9	CALWEPTPKELGKKIKVF	TGTGCCTTGTGGGAGCCCACTCCGAAAGAGTTGGGCAAAAAAATCAAGGTATTT
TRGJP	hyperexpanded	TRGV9	CALWEVQELGKKIKVF	TGTGCCTTGTGGGAGGTGCAGGAGTTGGGCAAAAAAATCAAGGTATTT
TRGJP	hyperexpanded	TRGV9	CALWEQELGKKIKVF	TGTGCCTTGTGGGAGCAAGAGTTGGGCAAAAAAATCAAGGTATTT
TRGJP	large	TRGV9	CALWEVSRLGKKIKVF	TGTGCCTTGTGGGAGGTGAGCAGGTTGGGCAAAAAAATCAAGGTATTT
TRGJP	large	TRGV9	CALWEAKELGKKIKVF	TGTGCCTTGTGGGAGGCTAAAGAGTTGGGCAAAAAAATCAAGGTATTT
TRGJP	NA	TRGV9	CALREVWELGKKIKVF	TGTGCCTTGCGGGAGGTGTGGGAGTTGGGCAAAAAAATCAAGGTATTT
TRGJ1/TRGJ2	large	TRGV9	CALWDLTYYKKLF	TGTGCCTTGTGGGACCTGACCTATTATAAGAAACTCTTT
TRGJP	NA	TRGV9	CALWERLGKKIKVF	TGTGCCTTGTGGGAGAGGCTGGGCAAAAAAATCAAGGTATTT
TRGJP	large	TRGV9	CALWGKELGKKIKVF	TGTGCCTTGTGGGGGAAAGAGTTGGGCAAAAAAATCAAGGTATTT
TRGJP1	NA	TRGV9	CALWEVRPYTTGWFKIF	TGTGCCCTGTGGGAGGTGCGCCCTTATACCACTGGTTGGTTCAAGATATTT
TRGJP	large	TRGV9	CALWEVQELGKKIKVF	TGTGCCTTGTGGGAAGTTCAAGAGTTGGGCAAAAAAATCAAGGTATTT
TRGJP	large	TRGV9	CALWEESQLGKKIKVF	TGTGCCTTGTGGGAGGAAAGTCAGTTGGGCAAAAAAATCAAGGTATTT
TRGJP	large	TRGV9	CALWEVLELGKKIKVF	TGTGCCTTGTGGGAGGTCCTCGAGTTGGGCAAAAAAATCAAGGTATTT
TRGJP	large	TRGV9	CALWEVRGELGKKIKVF	TGTGCCTTGTGGGAGGTGCGAGGAGAGTTGGGCAAAAAAATCAAGGTATTT
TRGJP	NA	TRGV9	CAWWEVQDQNFGKLGKKIKVF	TGTGCCTGGTGGGAGGTGCAAGATCAGAATTTCGGAAAGTTGGGCAAAAAAATCAAGGTATTT
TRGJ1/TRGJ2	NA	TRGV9	CAWWEMSQGYKKLF	TGTGCCTGGTGGGAGATGAGTCAAGGTTATAAGAAACTCTTT